The T cell receptor (beta chain) under discussion was sequenced for a study of blood T cell repertoires in COVID-19. At the level of the study: Nucleic acid was either cDNA or gDNA, and it came from T cells, B-cell-depleted T cells, or PBMCs.

Some clones are missing from TCRdb's copy, which holds only in-frame ones; the method was immunoSEQ multiplex PCR. The repertoire consists of roughly 230,000 clones, with around 80% occurring once and the leading ten covering approximately 9%. Trimming removed 0 bases from V and 0 bases from J, with 6 bases in between. This CDR3 region has 14 residues. Germline CDR1 SGHRS, CDR2 YFSETQ. Sequenced material: peripheral blood. This clonotype was sampled from a man in his forties or fifties with active or convalescent COVID-19. The chain combines TRBV5-1 with TRBJ2-5; possible D gene TRBD1, 5 bases. This CDR3 is CASSLGQHQETQYF. CDR3 in DNA: TGCGCCAGCAGCTTGGGACAGCACCAAGAGACCCAGTACTTC.